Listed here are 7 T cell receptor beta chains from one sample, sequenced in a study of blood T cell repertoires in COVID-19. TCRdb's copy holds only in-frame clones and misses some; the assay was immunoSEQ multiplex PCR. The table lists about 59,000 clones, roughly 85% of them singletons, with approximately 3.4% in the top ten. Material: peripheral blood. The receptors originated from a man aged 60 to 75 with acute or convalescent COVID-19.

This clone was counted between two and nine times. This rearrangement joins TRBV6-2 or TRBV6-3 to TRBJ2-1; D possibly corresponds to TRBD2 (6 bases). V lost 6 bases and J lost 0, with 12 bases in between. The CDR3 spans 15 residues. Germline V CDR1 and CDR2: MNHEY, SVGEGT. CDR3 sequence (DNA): TGTGCCAGCAGCAAATTTAGCGGCTCCTACAATGAGCAGTTCTTC. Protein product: CASSKFSGSYNEQFF.

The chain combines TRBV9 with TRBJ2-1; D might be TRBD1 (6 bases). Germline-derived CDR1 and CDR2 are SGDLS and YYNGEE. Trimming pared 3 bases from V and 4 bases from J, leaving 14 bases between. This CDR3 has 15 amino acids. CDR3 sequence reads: CASSATGTPYNEQFF. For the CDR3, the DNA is TGTGCCAGCAGCGCTACAGGGACCCCTTACAATGAGCAGTTCTTC.

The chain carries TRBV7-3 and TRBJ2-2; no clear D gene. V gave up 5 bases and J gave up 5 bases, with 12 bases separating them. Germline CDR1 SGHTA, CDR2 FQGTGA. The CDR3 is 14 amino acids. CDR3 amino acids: CASSPRRGTGELFF. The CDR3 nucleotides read TGTGCCAGCAGCCCGCGGAGAGGTACCGGGGAGCTGTTTTTT.

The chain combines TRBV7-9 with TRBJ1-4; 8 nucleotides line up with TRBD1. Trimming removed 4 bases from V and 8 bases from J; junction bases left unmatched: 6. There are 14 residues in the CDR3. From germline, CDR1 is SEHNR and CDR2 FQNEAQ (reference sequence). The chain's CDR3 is CASSSNRGWEKLFF. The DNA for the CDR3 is TGTGCCAGCAGCTCCAACAGGGGGTGGGAAAAACTGTTTTTT.

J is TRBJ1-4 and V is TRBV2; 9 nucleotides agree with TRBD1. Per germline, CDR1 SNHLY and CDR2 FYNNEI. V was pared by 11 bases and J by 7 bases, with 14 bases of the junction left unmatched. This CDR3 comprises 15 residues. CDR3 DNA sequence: TGTGCCTCCAAGGGAGGGACAGGGCATGGTGAAAAACTGTTTTTT. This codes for CASKGGTGHGEKLFF.

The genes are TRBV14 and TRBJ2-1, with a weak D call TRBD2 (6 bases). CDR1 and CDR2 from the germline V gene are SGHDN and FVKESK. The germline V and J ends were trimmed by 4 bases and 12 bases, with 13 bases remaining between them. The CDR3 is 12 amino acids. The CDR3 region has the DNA TGTGCCAGCAGCCTCCTCCACGGGGGGCAGTTCTTC. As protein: CASSLLHGGQFF.

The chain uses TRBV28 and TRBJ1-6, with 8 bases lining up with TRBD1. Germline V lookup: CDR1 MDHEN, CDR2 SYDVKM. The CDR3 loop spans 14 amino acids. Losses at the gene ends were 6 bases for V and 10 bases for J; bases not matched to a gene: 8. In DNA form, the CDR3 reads TGTGCCAGCAGCACGGACAGGGTATCCTCACCCCTCCACTTT. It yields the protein CASSTDRVSSPLHF.